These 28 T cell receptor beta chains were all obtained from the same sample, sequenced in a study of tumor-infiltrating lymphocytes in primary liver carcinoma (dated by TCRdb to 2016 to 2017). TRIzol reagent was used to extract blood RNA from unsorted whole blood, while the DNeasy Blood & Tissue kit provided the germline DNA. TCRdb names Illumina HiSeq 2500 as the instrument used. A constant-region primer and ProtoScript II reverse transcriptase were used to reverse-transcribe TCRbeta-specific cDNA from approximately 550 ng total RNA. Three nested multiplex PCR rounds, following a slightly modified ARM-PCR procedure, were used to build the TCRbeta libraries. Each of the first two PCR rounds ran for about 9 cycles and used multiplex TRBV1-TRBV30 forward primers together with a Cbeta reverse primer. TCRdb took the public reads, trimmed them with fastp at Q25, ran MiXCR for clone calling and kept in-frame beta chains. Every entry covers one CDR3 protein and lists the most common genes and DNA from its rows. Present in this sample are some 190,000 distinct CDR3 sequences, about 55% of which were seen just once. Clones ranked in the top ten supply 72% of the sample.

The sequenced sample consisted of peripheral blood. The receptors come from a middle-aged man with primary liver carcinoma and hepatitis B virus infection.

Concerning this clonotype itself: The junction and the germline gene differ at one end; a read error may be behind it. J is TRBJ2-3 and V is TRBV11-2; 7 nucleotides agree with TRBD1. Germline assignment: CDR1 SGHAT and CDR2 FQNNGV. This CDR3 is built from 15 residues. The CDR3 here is CASNYRDSSTDTQYF. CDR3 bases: TGTGCTAGCAACTATAGGGACAGCTCCACAGATACGCAGTATTTT.

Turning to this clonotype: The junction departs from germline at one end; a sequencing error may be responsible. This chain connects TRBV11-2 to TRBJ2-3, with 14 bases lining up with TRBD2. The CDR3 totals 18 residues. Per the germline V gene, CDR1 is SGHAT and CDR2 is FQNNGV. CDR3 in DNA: TGTGCCAGCAGCACCACCTCTAGACTAGCGGGAGGGTCAGGTACGCACTATTTT. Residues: CASSTTSRLAGGSGTHYF.

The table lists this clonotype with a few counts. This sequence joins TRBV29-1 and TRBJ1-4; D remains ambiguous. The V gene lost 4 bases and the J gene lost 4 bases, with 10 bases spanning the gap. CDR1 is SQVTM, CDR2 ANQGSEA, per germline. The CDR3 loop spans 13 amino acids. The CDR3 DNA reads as TGCAGCGTTGGCAGGAGCCTTAATGAAAAACTGTTTTTT. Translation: CSVGRSLNEKLFF.

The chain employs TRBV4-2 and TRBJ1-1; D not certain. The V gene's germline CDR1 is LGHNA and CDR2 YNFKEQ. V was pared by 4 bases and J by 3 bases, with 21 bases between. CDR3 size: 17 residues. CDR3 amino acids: CASSRGPSRAWDTEAFF. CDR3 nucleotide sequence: TGTGCCAGCAGCCGAGGCCCCTCTCGGGCCTGGGACACTGAAGCTTTCTTT.

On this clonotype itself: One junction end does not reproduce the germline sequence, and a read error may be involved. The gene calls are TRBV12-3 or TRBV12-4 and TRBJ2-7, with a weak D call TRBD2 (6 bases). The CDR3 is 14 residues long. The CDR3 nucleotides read TGTGCCGGCAGTTTTCGAGGGGAGGACGACGAGCAGTACTTC. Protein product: CAGSFRGEDDEQYF.

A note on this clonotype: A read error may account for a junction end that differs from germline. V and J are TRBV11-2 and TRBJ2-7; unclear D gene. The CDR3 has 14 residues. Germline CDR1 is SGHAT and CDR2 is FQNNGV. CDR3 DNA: TGTGCCAGCAGGCAAACCGTGGCTGCCTACGAGCAGTATTTC. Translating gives CASRQTVAAYEQYF. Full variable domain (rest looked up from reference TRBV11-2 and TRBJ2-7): EAGVAQSPRYKIIEKRQSVAFWCNPISGHATLYWYQQILGQGPKLLIQFQNNGVVDDSQLPKDRFSAERLKGVDSTLKIQPAKLEDSAVYLCASRQTVAAYEQYFGPGTRLTVT.

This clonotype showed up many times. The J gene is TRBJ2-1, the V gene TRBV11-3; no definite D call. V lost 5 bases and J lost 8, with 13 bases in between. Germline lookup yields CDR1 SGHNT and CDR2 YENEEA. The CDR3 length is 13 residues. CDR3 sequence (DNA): TGTGCCAGCAGCCCAAGGATCGAGGATGAGCAGTTCTTC. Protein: CASSPRIEDEQFF.

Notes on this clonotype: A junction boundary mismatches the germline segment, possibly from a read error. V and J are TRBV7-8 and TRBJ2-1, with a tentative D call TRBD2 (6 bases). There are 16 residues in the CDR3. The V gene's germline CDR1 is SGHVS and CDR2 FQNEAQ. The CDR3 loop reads CACSLGAGPPANEQFF. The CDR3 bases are TGTGCCTGCAGCTTAGGGGCGGGGCCTCCCGCCAATGAGCAGTTCTTC.

CDR3 in amino acids: CASRLQAGGGETQYF. DNA of the CDR3: TGTGCCAGCAGGCTTCAAGCTGGAGGTGGCGAGACCCAGTACTTC. The rearrangement links TRBV11-2 to TRBJ2-5; perhaps TRBD2 as D (5 bases). Trimming took 6 bases from V and 5 from J, leaving 19 bases between them. The CDR3 has 15 residues. Germline assignment: CDR1 SGHAT and CDR2 FQNNGV.

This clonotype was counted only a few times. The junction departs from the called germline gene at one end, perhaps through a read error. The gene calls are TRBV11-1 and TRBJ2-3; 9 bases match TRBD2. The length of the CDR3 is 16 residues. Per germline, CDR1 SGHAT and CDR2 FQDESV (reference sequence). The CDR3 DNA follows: TGTGCCAGCAGCATCGGGACTAGCACACAAACAGATACGCGGTATTTT. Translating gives CASSIGTSTQTDTRYF.

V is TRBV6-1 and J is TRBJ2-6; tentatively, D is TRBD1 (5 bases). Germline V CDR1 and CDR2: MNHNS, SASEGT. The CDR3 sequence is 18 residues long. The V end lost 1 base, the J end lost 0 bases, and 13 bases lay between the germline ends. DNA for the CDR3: TGTGCCAGCAGTGAAGGGGGCCAGTCTAGCTCTGGGGCCAACGTCCTGACTTTC. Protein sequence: CASSEGGQSSSGANVLTF.

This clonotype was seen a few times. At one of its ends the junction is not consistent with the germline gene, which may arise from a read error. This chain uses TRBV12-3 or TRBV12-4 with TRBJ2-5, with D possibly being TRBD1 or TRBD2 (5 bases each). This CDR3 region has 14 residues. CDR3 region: CASSSSWGGETQYF. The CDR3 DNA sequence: TGTGCTAGCAGTTCTTCTTGGGGCGGGGAGACCCAGTACTTC.

The chain's CDR3 is CAGGSGSYGYTF. The CDR3 DNA reads TGTGCCGGAGGAAGCGGCAGCTATGGCTACACCTTC. The rearrangement links TRBV7-9 to TRBJ1-2, with no clear D. CDR1 and CDR2 (germline): SEHNR, FQNEAQ (reference sequence). CDR3 length equals 12 residues. Trimming took 11 bases from V and 4 from J, leaving 14 bases between them.

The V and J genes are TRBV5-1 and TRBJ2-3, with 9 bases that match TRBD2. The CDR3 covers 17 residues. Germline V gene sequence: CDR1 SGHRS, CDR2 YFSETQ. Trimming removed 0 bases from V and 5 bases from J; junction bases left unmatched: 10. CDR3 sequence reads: CASSLGTSDQPRDTQYF. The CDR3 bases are TGCGCCAGCAGCTTGGGGACTAGCGATCAACCTAGAGATACGCAGTATTTT.

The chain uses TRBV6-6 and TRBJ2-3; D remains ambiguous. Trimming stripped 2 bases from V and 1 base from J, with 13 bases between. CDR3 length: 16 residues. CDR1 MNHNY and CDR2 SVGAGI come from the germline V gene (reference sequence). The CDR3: CASSYLYGSRTDTQYF. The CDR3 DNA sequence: TGTGCCAGCAGTTACCTCTACGGCAGCCGCACAGATACGCAGTATTTT.

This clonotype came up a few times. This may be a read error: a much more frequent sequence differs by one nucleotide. CDR3 in amino acids: CASRCGSWLAEETQYF. The CDR3 coding sequence is TGTGCCAGCAGGTGCGGGTCGTGGCTAGCGGAAGAGACCCAGTACTTC. V gene TRBV11-2 combines with J gene TRBJ2-5, with 7 nucleotides matching TRBD2. The CDR3 spans 16 residues. Germline CDR1 and CDR2: SGHAT and FQNNGV. Unmatched junction bases numbered 13, after V lost 6 bases and J lost 3 bases. Full variable domain (rest looked up from reference TRBV11-2 and TRBJ2-5): EAGVAQSPRYKIIEKRQSVAFWCNPISGHATLYWYQQILGQGPKLLIQFQNNGVVDDSQLPKDRFSAERLKGVDSTLKIQPAKLEDSAVYLCASRCGSWLAEETQYFGPGTRLLVL.

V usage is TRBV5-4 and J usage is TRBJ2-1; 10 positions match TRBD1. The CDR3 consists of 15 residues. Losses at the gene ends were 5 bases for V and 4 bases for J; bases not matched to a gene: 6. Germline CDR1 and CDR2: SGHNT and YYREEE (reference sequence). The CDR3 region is CASRLGQGVYNEQFF. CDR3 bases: TGTGCCAGCAGACTCGGACAGGGGGTTTACAATGAGCAGTTCTTC. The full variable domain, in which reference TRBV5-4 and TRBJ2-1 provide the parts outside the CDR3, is ETGVTQSPTHLIKTRGQQVTLRCSSQSGHNTVSWYQQALGQGPQFIFQYYREEENGRGNFPPRFSGLQFPNYSSELNVNALELDDSALYLCASRLGQGVYNEQFFGPGTRLTVL.

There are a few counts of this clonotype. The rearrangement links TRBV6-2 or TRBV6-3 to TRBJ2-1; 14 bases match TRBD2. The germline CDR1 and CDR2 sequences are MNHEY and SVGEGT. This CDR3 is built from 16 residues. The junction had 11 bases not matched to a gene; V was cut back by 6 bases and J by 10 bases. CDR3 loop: CASSLSGGLAGEEQFF. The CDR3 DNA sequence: TGTGCCAGCAGCCTCTCAGGGGGACTAGCGGGAGAAGAGCAGTTCTTC.

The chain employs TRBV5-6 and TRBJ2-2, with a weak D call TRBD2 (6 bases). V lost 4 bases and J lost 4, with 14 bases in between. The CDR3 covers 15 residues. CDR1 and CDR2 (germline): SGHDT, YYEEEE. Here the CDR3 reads CASSPLRGTTGELFF. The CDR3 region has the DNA TGTGCCAGCAGCCCGTTACGGGGGACCACCGGGGAGCTGTTTTTT.

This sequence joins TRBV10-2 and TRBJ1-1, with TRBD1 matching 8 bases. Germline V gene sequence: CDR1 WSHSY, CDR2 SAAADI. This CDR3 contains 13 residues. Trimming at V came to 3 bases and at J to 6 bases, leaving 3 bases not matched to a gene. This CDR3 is CASSDRGLPEAFF. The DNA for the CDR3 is TGCGCCAGCAGTGACAGGGGGCTTCCTGAAGCTTTCTTT.

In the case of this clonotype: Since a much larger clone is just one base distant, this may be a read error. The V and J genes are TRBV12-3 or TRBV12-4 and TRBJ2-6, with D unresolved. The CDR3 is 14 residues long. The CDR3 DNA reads TGTGCCAGCAGTTTCAGTTCTGGGACCAACGTCCTGACTTTC. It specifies CASSFSSGTNVLTF.

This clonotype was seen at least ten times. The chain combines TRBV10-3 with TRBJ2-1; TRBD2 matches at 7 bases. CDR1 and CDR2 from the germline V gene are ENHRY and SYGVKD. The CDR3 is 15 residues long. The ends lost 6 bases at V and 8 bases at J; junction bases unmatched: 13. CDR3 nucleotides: TGTGCCATCAGCCCCCCAGCGGGGCCCCCATATGAGCAGTTCTTC. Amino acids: CAISPPAGPPYEQFF.

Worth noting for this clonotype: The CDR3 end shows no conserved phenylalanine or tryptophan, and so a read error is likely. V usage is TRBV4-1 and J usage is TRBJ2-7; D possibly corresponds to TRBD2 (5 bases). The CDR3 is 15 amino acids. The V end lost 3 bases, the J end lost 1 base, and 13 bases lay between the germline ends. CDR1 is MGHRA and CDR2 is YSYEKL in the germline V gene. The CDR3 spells CASSQRLSGSYEQYL. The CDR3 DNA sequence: TGCGCCAGCAGCCAGCGGCTATCGGGGTCCTACGAGCAGTACCTC.

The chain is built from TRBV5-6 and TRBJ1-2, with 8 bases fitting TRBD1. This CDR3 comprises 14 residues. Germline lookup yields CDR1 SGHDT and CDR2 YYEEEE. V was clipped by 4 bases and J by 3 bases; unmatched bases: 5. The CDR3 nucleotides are TGTGCCAGCAGCCCGGACAGGGTTGACTATGGCTACACCTTC. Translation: CASSPDRVDYGYTF.

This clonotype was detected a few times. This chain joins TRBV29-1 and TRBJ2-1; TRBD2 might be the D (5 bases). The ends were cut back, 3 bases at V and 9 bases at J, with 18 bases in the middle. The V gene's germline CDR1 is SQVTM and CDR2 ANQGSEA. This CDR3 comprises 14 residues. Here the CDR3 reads CSVDPASWASEQFF. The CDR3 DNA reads TGCAGCGTTGATCCGGCTAGCTGGGCGAGTGAGCAGTTCTTC.

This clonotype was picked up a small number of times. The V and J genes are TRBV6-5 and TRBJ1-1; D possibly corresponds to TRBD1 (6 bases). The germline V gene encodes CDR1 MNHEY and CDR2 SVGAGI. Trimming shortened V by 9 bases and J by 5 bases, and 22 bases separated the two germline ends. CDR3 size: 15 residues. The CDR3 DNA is TGTGCCAGTTTCCTCGAGGGGGTATTGGGGACTGAAGCTTTCTTT. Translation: CASFLEGVLGTEAFF.

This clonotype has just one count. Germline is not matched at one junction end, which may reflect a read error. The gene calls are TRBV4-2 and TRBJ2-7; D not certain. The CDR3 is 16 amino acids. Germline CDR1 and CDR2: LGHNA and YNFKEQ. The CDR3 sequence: CASSQDSISPTYEQYF. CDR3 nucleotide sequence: TGTGCCAGCAGCCAAGATTCTATCAGCCCAACCTATGAGCAGTACTTC.

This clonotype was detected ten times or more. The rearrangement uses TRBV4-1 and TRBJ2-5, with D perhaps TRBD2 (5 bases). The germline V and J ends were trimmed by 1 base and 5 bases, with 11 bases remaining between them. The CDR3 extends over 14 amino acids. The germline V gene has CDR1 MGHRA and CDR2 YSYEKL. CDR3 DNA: TGCGCCAGCAGCCAAGCGGTGGGAGTGGAGACCCAGTACTTC. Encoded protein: CASSQAVGVETQYF.